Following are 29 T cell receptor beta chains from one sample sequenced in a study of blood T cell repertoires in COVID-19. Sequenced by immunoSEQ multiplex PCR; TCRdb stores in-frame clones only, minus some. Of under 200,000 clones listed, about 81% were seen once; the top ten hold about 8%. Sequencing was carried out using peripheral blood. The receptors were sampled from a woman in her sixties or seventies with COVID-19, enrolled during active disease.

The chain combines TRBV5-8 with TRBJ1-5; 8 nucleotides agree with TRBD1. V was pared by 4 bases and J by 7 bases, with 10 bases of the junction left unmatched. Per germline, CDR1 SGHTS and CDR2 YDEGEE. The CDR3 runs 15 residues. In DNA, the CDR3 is TGTGCCAGCAGCCCCCCCGGAGGGACAGGACAGCCCCAGCATTTT. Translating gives CASSPPGGTGQPQHF.

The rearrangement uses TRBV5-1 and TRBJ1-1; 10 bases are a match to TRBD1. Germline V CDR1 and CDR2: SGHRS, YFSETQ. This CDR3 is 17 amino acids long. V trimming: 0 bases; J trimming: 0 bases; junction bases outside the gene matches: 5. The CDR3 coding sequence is TGCGCCAGCAGCTTGGGGGAGACAGGGGGCATGAACACTGAAGCTTTCTTT. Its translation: CASSLGETGGMNTEAFF. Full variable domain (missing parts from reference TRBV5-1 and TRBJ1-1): KAGVTQTPRYLIKTRGQQVTLSCSPISGHRSVSWYQQTPGQGLQFLFEYFSETQRNKGNFPGRFSGRQFSNSRSEMNVSTLELGDSALYLCASSLGETGGMNTEAFFGQGTRLTVV.

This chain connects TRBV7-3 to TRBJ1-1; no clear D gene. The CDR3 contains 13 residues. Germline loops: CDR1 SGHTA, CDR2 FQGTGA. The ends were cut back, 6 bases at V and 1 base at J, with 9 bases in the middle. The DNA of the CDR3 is TGTGCCAGCAGTCCTGGAGGGAACACTGAAGCTTTCTTT. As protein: CASSPGGNTEAFF. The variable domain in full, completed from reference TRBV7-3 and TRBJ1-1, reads GAGVSQTPSNKVTEKGKYVELRCDPISGHTALYWYRQSLGQGPEFLIYFQGTGAADDSGLPNDRFFAVRPEGSVSTLKIQRTERGDSAVYLCASSPGGNTEAFFGQGTRLTVV.

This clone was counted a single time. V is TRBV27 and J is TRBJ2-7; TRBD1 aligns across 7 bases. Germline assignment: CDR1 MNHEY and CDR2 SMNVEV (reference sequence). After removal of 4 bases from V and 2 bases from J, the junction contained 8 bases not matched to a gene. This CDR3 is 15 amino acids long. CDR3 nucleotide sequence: TGTGCCAGCAGTTCCGCTCGGGACAGCACCTACGAGCAGTACTTC. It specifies CASSSARDSTYEQYF.

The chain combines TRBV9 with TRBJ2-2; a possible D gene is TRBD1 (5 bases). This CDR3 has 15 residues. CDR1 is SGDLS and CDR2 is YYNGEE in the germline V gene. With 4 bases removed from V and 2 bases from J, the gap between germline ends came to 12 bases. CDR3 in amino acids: CASSPQGANTGELFF. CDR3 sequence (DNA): TGTGCCAGCAGCCCTCAAGGGGCAAACACCGGGGAGCTGTTTTTT. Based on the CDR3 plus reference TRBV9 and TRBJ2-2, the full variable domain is DSGVTQTPKHLITATGQRVTLRCSPRSGDLSVYWYQQSLDQGLQFLIQYYNGEERAKGNILERFSAQQFPDLHSELNLSSLELGDSALYFCASSPQGANTGELFFGEGSRLTVL.

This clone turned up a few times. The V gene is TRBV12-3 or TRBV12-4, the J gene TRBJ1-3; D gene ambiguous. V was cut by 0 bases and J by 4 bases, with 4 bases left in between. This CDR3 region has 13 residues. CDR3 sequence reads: CASSLAAGNTIYF. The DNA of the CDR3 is TGTGCCAGCAGTTTAGCAGCAGGAAACACCATATATTTT.

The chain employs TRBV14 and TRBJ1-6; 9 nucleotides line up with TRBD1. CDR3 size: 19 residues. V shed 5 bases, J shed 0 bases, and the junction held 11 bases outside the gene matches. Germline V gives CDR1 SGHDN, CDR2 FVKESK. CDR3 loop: CASSVRRGQGSSYNSPLHF. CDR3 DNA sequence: TGTGCCAGCAGCGTGAGAAGGGGACAGGGAAGCTCCTATAATTCACCCCTCCACTTT.

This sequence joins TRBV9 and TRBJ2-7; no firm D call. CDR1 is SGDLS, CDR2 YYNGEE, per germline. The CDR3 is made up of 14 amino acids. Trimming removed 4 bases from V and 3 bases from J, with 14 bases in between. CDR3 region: CASSLTGLLYEQYV. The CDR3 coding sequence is TGTGCCAGCAGCCTAACTGGTCTTCTCTACGAGCAGTACGTC.

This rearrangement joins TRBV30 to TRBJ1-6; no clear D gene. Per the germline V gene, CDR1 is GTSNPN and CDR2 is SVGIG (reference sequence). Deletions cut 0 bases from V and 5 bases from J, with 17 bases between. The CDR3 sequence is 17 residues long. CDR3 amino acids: CAWSVIWARGDNSPLHF. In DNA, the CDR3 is TGTGCCTGGAGTGTAATTTGGGCACGCGGGGATAATTCACCCCTCCACTTT.

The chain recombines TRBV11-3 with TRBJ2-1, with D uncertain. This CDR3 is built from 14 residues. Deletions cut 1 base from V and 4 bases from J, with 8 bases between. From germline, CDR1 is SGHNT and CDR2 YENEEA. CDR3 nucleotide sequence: TGTGCCAGCAGCTTAGGGTGGGCATACAATGAGCAGTTCTTC. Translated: CASSLGWAYNEQFF. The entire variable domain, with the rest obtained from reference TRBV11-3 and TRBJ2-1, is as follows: EAGVVQSPRYKIIEKKQPVAFWCNPISGHNTLYWYLQNLGQGPELLIRYENEEAVDDSQLPKDRFSAERLKGVDSTLKIQPAELGDSAVYLCASSLGWAYNEQFFGPGTRLTVL.

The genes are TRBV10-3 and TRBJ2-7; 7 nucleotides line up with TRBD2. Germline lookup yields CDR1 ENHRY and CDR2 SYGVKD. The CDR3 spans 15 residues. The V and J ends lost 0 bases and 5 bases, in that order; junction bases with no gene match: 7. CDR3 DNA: TGTGCCATCAGTGAGTCCCTGGTGGGGGGGAACGAGCAGTACTTC. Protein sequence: CAISESLVGGNEQYF.

CDR3 protein: CASGQGKEKLFF. The CDR3 region has the DNA TGTGCCAGCGGACAGGGGAAGGAAAAACTGTTTTTT. This sequence joins TRBV19 and TRBJ1-4; 9 nucleotides match TRBD1. The junction had 4 bases not matched to a gene; V was cut back by 9 bases and J by 8 bases. CDR3 size: 12 residues. Looked up from germline, CDR1 is LNHDA and CDR2 is SQIVND (reference sequence).

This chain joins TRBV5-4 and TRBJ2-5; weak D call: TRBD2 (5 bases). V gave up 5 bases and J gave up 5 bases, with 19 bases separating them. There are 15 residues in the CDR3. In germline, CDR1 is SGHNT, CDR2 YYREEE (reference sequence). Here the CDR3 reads CASRADWWTGETQYF. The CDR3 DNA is TGTGCCAGCAGGGCCGACTGGTGGACGGGGGAGACCCAGTACTTC. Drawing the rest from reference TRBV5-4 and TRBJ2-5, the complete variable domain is ETGVTQSPTHLIKTRGQQVTLRCSSQSGHNTVSWYQQALGQGPQFIFQYYREEENGRGNFPPRFSGLQFPNYSSELNVNALELDDSALYLCASRADWWTGETQYFGPGTRLLVL.

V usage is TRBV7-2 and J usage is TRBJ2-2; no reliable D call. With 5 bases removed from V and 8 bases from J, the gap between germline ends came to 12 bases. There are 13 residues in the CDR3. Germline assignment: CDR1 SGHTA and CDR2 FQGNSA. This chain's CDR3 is CASSHEQDGELFF. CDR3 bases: TGTGCCAGCAGCCACGAGCAGGATGGGGAGCTGTTTTTT.

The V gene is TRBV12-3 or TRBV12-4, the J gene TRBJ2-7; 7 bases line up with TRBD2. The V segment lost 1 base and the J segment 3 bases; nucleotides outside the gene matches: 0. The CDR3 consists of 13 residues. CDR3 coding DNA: TGTGCCAGCAGTTTAGGGGGGGGCTACGAGCAGTACTTC. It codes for CASSLGGGYEQYF.

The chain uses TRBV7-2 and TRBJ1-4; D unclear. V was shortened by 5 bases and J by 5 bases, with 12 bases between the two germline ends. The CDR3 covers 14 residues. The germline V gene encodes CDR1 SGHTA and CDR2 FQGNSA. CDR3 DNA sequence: TGTGCCAGCAGCGTTTCAACGGTGAATGAAAAACTGTTTTTT. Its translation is CASSVSTVNEKLFF.

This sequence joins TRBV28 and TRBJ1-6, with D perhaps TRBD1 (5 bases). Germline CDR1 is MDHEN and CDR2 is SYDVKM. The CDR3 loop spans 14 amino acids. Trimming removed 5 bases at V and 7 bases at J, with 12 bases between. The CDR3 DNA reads TGTGCCAGCAGTCGTGTGGGACTAAATTCACCCCTCCACTTT. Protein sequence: CASSRVGLNSPLHF.

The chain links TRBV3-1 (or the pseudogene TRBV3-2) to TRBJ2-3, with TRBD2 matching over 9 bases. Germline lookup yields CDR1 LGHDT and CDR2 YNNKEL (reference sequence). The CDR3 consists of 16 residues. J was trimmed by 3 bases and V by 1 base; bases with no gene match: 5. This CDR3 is CASSQVGAGGTDTQYF. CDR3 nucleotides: TGTGCCAGCAGCCAAGTTGGGGCGGGGGGGACAGATACGCAGTATTTT.

CDR3 sequence: CASTRGSNTGELFF. The CDR3 region has the DNA TGTGCCAGCACTAGGGGTTCGAACACCGGGGAGCTGTTTTTT. This chain connects TRBV6-5 to TRBJ2-2; possibly TRBD1 for D (5 bases). Trimming cost V 7 bases and J 0 bases, with 9 bases left between them. The germline CDR1 and CDR2 sequences are MNHEY and SVGAGI. CDR3 length equals 14 residues.

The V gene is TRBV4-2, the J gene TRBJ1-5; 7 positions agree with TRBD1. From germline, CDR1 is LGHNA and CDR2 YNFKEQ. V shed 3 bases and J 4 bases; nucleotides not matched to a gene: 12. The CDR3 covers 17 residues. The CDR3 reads CASSHAARQGGNQPQHF. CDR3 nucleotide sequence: TGTGCCAGCAGCCATGCCGCCCGACAGGGCGGGAATCAGCCCCAGCATTTT.

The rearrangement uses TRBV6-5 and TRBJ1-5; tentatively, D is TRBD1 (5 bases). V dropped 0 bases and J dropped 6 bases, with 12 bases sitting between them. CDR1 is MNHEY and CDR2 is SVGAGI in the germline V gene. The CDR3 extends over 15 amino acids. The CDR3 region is CASSYSTGRGQPQHF. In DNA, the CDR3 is TGTGCCAGCAGTTACTCGACGGGGAGGGGTCAGCCCCAGCATTTT.

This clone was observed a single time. The DNA for the CDR3 is TGTGCCAGCTCATCCGGGACTAGCACAGATACGCAGTATTTT. Its protein product is CASSSGTSTDTQYF. The chain is built from TRBV18 and TRBJ2-3; perhaps TRBD2 as D (6 bases). V was pared by 5 bases and J by 0 bases, with 9 bases between. CDR3 length: 14 residues. Germline values: CDR1 KGHSH, CDR2 LQKENI.

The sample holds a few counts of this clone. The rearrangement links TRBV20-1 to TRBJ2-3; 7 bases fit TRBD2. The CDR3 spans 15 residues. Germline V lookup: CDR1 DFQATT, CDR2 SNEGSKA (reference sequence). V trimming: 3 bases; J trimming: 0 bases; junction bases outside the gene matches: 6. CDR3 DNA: TGCAGTGCTAGTCGGGGGAGGGCAAGCACAGATACGCAGTATTTT. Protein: CSASRGRASTDTQYF.

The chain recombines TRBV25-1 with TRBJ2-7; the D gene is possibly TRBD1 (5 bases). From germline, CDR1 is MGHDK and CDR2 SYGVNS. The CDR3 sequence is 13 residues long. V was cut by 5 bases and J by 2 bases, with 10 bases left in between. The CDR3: CASSWTNTYEQYF. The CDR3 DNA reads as TGTGCCAGCAGTTGGACAAACACCTACGAGCAGTACTTC.

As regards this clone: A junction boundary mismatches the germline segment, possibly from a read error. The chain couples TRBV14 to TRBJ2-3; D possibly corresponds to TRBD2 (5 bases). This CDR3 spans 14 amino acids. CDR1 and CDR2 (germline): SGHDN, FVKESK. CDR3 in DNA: TGTGCCAGCAGCCGTTGGTCTAGCAGAGATACGCAGTATTTT. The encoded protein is CASSRWSSRDTQYF.

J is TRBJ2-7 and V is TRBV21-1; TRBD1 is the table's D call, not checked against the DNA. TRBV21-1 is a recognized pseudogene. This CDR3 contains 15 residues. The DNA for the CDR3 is TGTGCCAGCAGCGAAGACAGGGGGATTGGGGTTGAGCAGTACGTC. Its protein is CASSEDRGIGVEQYV.

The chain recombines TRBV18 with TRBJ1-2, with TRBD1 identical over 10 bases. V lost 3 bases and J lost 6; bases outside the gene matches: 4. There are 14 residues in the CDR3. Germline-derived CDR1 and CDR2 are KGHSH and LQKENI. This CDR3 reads CASSPGQGINGYTF. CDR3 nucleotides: TGTGCCAGCTCACCGGGACAGGGGATAAATGGCTACACCTTC.

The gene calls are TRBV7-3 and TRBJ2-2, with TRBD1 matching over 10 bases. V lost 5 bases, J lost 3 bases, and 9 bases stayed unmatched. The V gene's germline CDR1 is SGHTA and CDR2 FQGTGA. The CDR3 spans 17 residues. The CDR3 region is CASSPLPGQGYTGELFF. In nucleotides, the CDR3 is TGTGCCAGCAGCCCTCTCCCGGGACAGGGGTACACCGGGGAGCTGTTTTTT.

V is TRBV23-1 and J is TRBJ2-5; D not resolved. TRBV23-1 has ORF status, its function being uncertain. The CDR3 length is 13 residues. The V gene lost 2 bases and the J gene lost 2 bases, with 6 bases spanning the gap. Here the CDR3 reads CASSQGDQETQYF. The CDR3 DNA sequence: TGCGCCAGCAGTCAAGGAGATCAAGAGACCCAGTACTTC.